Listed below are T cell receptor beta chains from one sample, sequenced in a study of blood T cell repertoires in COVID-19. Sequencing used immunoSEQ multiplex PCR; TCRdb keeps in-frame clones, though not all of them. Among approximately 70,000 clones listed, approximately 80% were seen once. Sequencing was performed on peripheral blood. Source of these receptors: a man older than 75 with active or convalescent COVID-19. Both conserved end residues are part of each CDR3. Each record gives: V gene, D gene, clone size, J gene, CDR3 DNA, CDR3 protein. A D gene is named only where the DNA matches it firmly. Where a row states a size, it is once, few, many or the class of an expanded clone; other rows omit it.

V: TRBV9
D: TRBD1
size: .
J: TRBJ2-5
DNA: TGTGCCAGCAGCCCAACGGACAGGGTTGAGACCCAGTACTTC
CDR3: CASSPTDRVETQYF

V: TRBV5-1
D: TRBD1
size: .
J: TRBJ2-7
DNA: TGCGCCAGCAGCTTGGAGTGGACAGGGAACACCTACGAGCAGTACTTC
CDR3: CASSLEWTGNTYEQYF

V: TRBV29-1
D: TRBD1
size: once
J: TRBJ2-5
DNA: TGCAGCGTGTCCGGGACAGGGGGGGACGAGACCCAGTACTTC
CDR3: CSVSGTGGDETQYF

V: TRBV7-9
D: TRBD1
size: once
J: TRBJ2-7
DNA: TGTGCCAGCAGCTTAGCCGGGACAGCCTCCTACGAGCAGTACTTC
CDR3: CASSLAGTASYEQYF

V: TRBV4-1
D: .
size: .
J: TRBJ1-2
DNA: TGCGCCAGCAGCCAAGGCCCGGGCAGGGGAAGCAAAGGCGGCTACACCTTC
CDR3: CASSQGPGRGSKGGYTF

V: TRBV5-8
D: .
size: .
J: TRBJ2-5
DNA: TGTGCCAGCAGCTTGGGAGGGGGCCAAGAGACCCAGTACTTC
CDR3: CASSLGGGQETQYF

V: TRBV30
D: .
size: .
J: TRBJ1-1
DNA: TGTGCCTGGAGCGGCAGGCCGAACACTGAAGCTTTCTTT
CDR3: CAWSGRPNTEAFF

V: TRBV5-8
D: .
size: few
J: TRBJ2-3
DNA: TGTGCCAGCAGCGCTTACGCCAGGGGTGCAGATACGCAGTATTTT
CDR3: CASSAYARGADTQYF

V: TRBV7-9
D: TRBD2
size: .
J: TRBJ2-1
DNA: TGTGCCAGCAACGAACTAGCGGGTAACAATGAGCAGTTCTTC
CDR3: CASNELAGNNEQFF

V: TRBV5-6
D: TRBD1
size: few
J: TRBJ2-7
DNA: TGTGCCAGCAGCGCCTATAGACAGGGAAGTTCCGAGCAGTACTTC
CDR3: CASSAYRQGSSEQYF

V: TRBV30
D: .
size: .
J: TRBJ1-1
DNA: TGTGCCTGGAGTCCCACCGACATCGGCCGGTTAGCTTTCTTT
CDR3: CAWSPTDIGRLAFF

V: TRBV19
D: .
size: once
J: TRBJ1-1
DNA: TGTGCCAGTAGTCGGGGTGGAGCTGAAGCTTTCTTT
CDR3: CASSRGGAEAFF